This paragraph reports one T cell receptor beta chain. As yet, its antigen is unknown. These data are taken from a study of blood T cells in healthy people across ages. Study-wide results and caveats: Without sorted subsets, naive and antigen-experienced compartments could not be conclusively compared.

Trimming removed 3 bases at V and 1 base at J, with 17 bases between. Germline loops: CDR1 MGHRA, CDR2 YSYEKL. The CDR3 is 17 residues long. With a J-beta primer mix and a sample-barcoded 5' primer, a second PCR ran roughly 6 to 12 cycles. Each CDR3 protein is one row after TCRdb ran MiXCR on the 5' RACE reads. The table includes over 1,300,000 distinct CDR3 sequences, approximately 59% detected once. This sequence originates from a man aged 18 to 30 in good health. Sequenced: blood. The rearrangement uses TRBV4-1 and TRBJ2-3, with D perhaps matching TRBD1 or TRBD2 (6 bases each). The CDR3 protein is CASSHPSKGGGTDTQYF. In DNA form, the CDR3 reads TGCGCCAGCAGCCATCCCTCAAAGGGGGGCGGCACAGATACGCAGTATTTT.